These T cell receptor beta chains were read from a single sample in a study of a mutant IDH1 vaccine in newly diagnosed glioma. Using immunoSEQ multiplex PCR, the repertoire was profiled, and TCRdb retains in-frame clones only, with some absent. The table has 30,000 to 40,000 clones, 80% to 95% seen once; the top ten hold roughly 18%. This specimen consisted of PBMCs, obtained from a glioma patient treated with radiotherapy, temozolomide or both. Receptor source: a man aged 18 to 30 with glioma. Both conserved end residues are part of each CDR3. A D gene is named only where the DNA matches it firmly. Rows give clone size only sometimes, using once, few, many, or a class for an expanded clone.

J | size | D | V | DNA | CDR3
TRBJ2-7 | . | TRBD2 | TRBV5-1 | TGCGCCAGCAGCTTGGGGCCGGGACTAGCGGGAGTCGAGCAGTACTTC | CASSLGPGLAGVEQYF
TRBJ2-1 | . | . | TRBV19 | TGTGCCAGTAGTCGTCGGCGCGGAAACTCCTACAATGAGCAGTTCTTC | CASSRRRGNSYNEQFF
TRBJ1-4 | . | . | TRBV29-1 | TGCAGCGTTGGGCTAGGGACGGCTTTTAATGAAAAACTGTTTTTT | CSVGLGTAFNEKLFF
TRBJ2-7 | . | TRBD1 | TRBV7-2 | TGTGCCAGCAGCCCGGCAGGGGGCTACTACGAGCAGTACTTC | CASSPAGGYYEQYF
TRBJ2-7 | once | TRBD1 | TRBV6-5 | TGTGCCAGCAGGTTACAGGGGGCCCAGTACTTC | CASRLQGAQYF
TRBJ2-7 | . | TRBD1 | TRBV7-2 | TGTGCCAGCAGCGCCCGGACAGGCTACGAGCAGTACTTC | CASSARTGYEQYF
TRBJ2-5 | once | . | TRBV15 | TGTGCCACCAGCAGCGGTGGGGGCTGGGGGCCGGGGGAAGAGACCCAGTACTTC | CATSSGGGWGPGEETQYF
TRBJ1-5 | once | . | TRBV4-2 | TGTGCCAGCAGCCAAGATCTGGGGGGCGCTTGGAATCAGCCCCAGCATTTT | CASSQDLGGAWNQPQHF
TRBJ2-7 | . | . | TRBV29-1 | TGCAGCGTTGAAGATGGCAGGTCCTACGAGCAGTACTTC | CSVEDGRSYEQYF
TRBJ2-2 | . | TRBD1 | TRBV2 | TGTGCCAGCAACTCGAGGGGGACAGGGGGCAGAGGGGAGCTGTTTTTT | CASNSRGTGGRGELFF
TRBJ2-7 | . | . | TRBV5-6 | TGTGCCAGCAGCTTGATCCGGGACAAGATAACCTACGAGCAGTACTTC | CASSLIRDKITYEQYF
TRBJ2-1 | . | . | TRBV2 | TGTGCCAGCAGTCATAGGGGGGGCGAGCAGTTCTTC | CASSHRGGEQFF
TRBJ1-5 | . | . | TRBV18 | TGTGCCAGCTCACCATCCGGCCAGAATCAGCCCCAGCATTTT | CASSPSGQNQPQHF
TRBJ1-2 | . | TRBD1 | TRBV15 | TGTGCCACCAGCAATCGGACAGGGAAGAGCTATGGCTACACCTTC | CATSNRTGKSYGYTF
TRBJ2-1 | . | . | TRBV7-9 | TGTGCCAGCAGCTTAGTGGGGGCCGTTGAGCAGTTCTTC | CASSLVGAVEQFF
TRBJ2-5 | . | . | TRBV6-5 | TGTGCCAGCAGAAAGGGGGAGACCCAGTACTTC | CASRKGETQYF
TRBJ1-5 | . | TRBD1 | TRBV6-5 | TGTGCCAGCAGTAAGACAGGGAAGGTCATGGAACCCCAGCATTTT | CASSKTGKVMEPQHF
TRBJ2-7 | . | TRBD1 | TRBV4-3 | TGCGCCAGCAGCCAAGACCCAGGGGGACCATACGAGCAGTACTTC | CASSQDPGGPYEQYF